This TCR beta chain was recorded in a study of Ad26.COV2.S vaccination and SARS-CoV-2 variants. Treatment meaning: around 19 received Ad26.COV2.S at low or high dose, single or two shots; several received placebo; per-sample allocation not given. Sample collection was performed on day 63 after the first vaccine or placebo injection. Boston hosted the donor, who was an adult aged 18-55 years. Method: immunoSEQ multiplex PCR; TCRdb's copy keeps in-frame clones and lacks some. In the table there are about 390,000 clones, roughly nine tenths of which are singletons. The ends were cut back, 0 bases at V and 3 bases at J, with 9 bases in the middle. Germline CDR1 reads SGHDT; CDR2 reads YYEEEE. The CDR3 extends over 14 amino acids.

The sample was peripheral blood, taken in a trial of Ad26.COV2.S vaccine versus placebo. The chain couples TRBV5-6 to TRBJ1-2; D might be TRBD1 (5 bases). This receptor was obtained from a person between 18 and 60 years old who received the Ad26.COV2.S COVID-19 vaccine or a placebo. The chain's CDR3 is CASSLGRGYYGYTF. The CDR3 DNA sequence: TGTGCCAGCAGCTTGGGCCGGGGGTACTATGGCTACACCTTC.